The present T cell receptor (beta chain) was sequenced within a study of blood T cell repertoires in COVID-19. Looking at the study overall: Sites across the United States, Italy and Spain contributed samples from acute and convalescent COVID-19. Sources were T cells, B-cell-depleted T cells, or PBMCs; the material itself was cDNA or gDNA.

How the authors handled the data: The assay estimated nucleated cells by amplifying reference gene primers. Repertoires were generated with immunoSEQ multiplex PCR, while TCRdb's copy carries only in-frame clones and drops some. V, J and clone size are taken as reported in that table, and D and trimming were inferred from the DNA itself. The data hold around 81,000 clones, with 83% observed a single time. Per germline, CDR1 MNHEY and CDR2 SVGAGI. Trimming removed 7 bases from V and 6 bases from J, with 15 bases in between. The CDR3 runs to 14 residues. This clonotype was sampled from a man older than 75 with acute or convalescent COVID-19. The gene calls are TRBV6-5 and TRBJ2-2; D is undetermined. Sequenced sample: peripheral blood. The CDR3 region has the DNA TGTGCCAGCACTAGTTCGTTCGGAGCCGGGGAGCTGTTTTTT. Translated: CASTSSFGAGELFF.